The rows below give T cell receptor beta chains drawn from one sample of a study of T cell responses to AZD1222 COVID-19 vaccine. Clones were sequenced by immunoSEQ multiplex PCR, and TCRdb holds only the in-frame ones, with some missing. Of 150,000 to 200,000 clones in the sample, 85% to 90% were seen once. The starting material was peripheral blood, obtained on day 0 of AZD1222 vaccination. The receptors here all came from an adult in good health. Each CDR3 is given with its conserved first and last residue. A D gene is named only where the DNA matches it firmly. Not all rows give a size; the values are once, few, many and, for expanded clones, a class.

d_gene,abundance,j_gene,v_gene,CDR3nt,CDR3aa
NA,NA,TRBJ1-2,TRBV2,TGTGCCAGCAGTGCTAGTTCGGGTGGCTACACCTTC,CASSASSGGYTF
NA,NA,TRBJ2-5,TRBV28,TGTGCCAGCAGTCCCCCGGCTTTGGAGACCCAGTACTTC,CASSPPALETQYF
TRBD1,NA,TRBJ1-2,TRBV25-1,TGTGCCAGCAGTGAATCTAACAGGGGGTATGGCTACACCTTC,CASSESNRGYGYTF
NA,NA,TRBJ1-2,TRBV7-3,TGTGCCAGCAGTCCTGGGCTCGGCTATGGCTACACCTTC,CASSPGLGYGYTF
TRBD1,NA,TRBJ2-1,TRBV3-1/TRBV3-2,TGTGCCAGCAGCCCGACAGGGGCCTTCTCCTACAATGAGCAGTTCTTC,CASSPTGAFSYNEQFF
NA,once,TRBJ1-4,TRBV5-1,TGCGCCAGCAGACGCAACAGGGAAATAGGGGTCGAAAAACTGTTTTTT,CASRRNREIGVEKLFF
NA,NA,TRBJ1-2,TRBV6-6,TGTGCCAGCAGTTACTCGGAGGGGCCCTATGGCTACACCTTC,CASSYSEGPYGYTF
NA,NA,TRBJ2-4,TRBV5-5,TGTGCCAGCAGCTTGTACAGGGCCCAAGGAAGCATTCAGTACTTC,CASSLYRAQGSIQYF
TRBD2,NA,TRBJ2-2,TRBV2,TGTGCCAGCAGTCAGACTCTAAGCGGGGGAGACACCGGGGAGCTGTTTTTT,CASSQTLSGGDTGELFF
NA,NA,TRBJ2-1,TRBV5-1,TGCGCCAGCGGCCTACAATCGGGAGTAGATGAGCAGTTCTTC,CASGLQSGVDEQFF
NA,NA,TRBJ1-1,TRBV12-3/TRBV12-4,TGTGCCAGCAGATCCACAGGAAACACTGAAGCTTTCTTT,CASRSTGNTEAFF
NA,NA,TRBJ1-4,TRBV5-8,TGTGCCAGCAGCTTGGCCGGCAGGGGAGGTCGTGAAAAACTGTTTTTT,CASSLAGRGGREKLFF
TRBD1,NA,TRBJ1-2,TRBV18,TGTGCCAGCTCACCTCCCGGGACAGGGGCTTACTATGGCTACACCTTC,CASSPPGTGAYYGYTF
NA,NA,TRBJ2-1,TRBV25-1,TGTGCCAGCAGGGGCGCCTATGAGCAGTTCTTC,CASRGAYEQFF
TRBD1,NA,TRBJ1-2,TRBV5-4,TGTGCCAGCAGCGGCCGGGACAGTAGGGGCTATGGCTACACCTTC,CASSGRDSRGYGYTF
TRBD2,NA,TRBJ2-7,TRBV28,TGTGCCAGCAGCCTGTCCCTAGCGGGGGCCGCCTACGAGCAGTACTTC,CASSLSLAGAAYEQYF
NA,NA,TRBJ1-3,TRBV18,TGTGCCAGCTCACCCGGACAGCTGAGCTCTGGAAACACCATATATTTT,CASSPGQLSSGNTIYF
TRBD1,NA,TRBJ2-7,TRBV19,TGTGCCAGCTCGGACAGGATTCTGACCTACGAGCAGTACTTC,CASSDRILTYEQYF
NA,NA,TRBJ1-5,TRBV19,TGTGCCAGTAGTACCCCCAGCAGGGGAGACGATCAGCCCCAGCATTTT,CASSTPSRGDDQPQHF
NA,NA,TRBJ2-3,TRBV19,TGTGCCAGTAGTAGCCAGAGCACAGATACGCAGTATTTT,CASSSQSTDTQYF
NA,NA,TRBJ2-7,TRBV23-1,TGCGCCAGCGGCCGATCGACGGGGAGCTCCTACGAGCAGTACTTC,CASGRSTGSSYEQYF
NA,NA,TRBJ1-6,TRBV10-1,TGCGCCAGCAGTTTTCCCCGGGGACCCCTCCACTTT,CASSFPRGPLHF
NA,NA,TRBJ1-5,TRBV19,TGTGCCAGTTCCCGACAGGATCAGCCCCAGCATTTT,CASSRQDQPQHF
TRBD2,NA,TRBJ2-1,TRBV9,TGTGCCAGAGTGGGGACTAGCGGGAGGGGCCCCTACAATGAGCAGTTCTTC,CARVGTSGRGPYNEQFF
TRBD1,NA,TRBJ1-5,TRBV9,TGTGCCAGCAGCACCTCACCGGGGACAGGGGATCAGCCCCAGCATTTT,CASSTSPGTGDQPQHF
NA,NA,TRBJ1-1,TRBV6-2/TRBV6-3,TGTGCCAGCAGCCCAATTGGGCACACTGAAGCTTTCTTT,CASSPIGHTEAFF
NA,NA,TRBJ1-1,TRBV5-4,TGTGCCAGCAGCTTGCGGGGTCCCATGGGGAACACTGAAGCTTTCTTT,CASSLRGPMGNTEAFF
TRBD1,NA,TRBJ1-6,TRBV7-9,TGTGCCAGCAGCTTAACGGGACAGGGGTGGAATTCACCCCTCCACTTT,CASSLTGQGWNSPLHF
NA,NA,TRBJ2-1,TRBV27,TGTGCCAGCAGTCCAGGGGGTCCGGGGGGCTATGAGCAGTTCTTC,CASSPGGPGGYEQFF
NA,NA,TRBJ1-2,TRBV6-6,TGTGCCAGCAGTTACTCCCCAGGAGTAAGTGGCTACACCTTC,CASSYSPGVSGYTF
TRBD1,NA,TRBJ1-4,TRBV18,TGTGCCAGCTCACCCCAGTCCCGGGACAGCAATGAAAAACTGTTTTTT,CASSPQSRDSNEKLFF
TRBD1,once,TRBJ1-5,TRBV2,TGTGCCAGCAGTGGAGACAGGGGAGAACAGCCCCAGCATTTT,CASSGDRGEQPQHF
NA,NA,TRBJ1-6,TRBV25-1,TGTGCCAGCAGTGAATACAGGTGGAGTTCACCCCTCCACTTT,CASSEYRWSSPLHF
NA,NA,TRBJ1-6,TRBV28,TGTGCCAGTTCTCTTCGAAACTCCTATAATTCACCCCTCCACTTT,CASSLRNSYNSPLHF
TRBD2,NA,TRBJ2-5,TRBV2,TGTGCCAGCAGTGAAGCGACGGGGAGGGCAGAGACCCAGTACTTC,CASSEATGRAETQYF
NA,few,TRBJ1-3,TRBV5-4,TGTGCCAGCAGCTTAGGCCGGCGGGGGAGCTCTGGAAACACCATATATTTT,CASSLGRRGSSGNTIYF
NA,NA,TRBJ1-3,TRBV2,TGTGCCAGCACGGGCCAGGGTCTACCGGGCGGAAACACCATATATTTT,CASTGQGLPGGNTIYF
TRBD2,NA,TRBJ2-5,TRBV6-5,TGTGCCAGCCAGGGCGGGGGGCGGCAAGAGACCCAGTACTTC,CASQGGGRQETQYF
TRBD1,NA,TRBJ2-4,TRBV27,TGTGCCAGCAAGCCGCGATCAGGGGGCCTGGGCAAAAACATTCAGTACTTC,CASKPRSGGLGKNIQYF
NA,once,TRBJ1-1,TRBV27,TGTGCCAGCAGTTTGACAGCCTGGGGCACTGAAGCTTTCTTT,CASSLTAWGTEAFF
NA,NA,TRBJ2-7,TRBV2,TGTGCCAGCGGACTTGAATACTACGAGCAGTACTTC,CASGLEYYEQYF
NA,NA,TRBJ2-7,TRBV6-4,TGTGCCACTACGTCTCGGGGGTTTTACGAGCAGTACTTC,CATTSRGFYEQYF
NA,NA,TRBJ1-3,TRBV10-1,TGCGCCAGCAGCGAGGGGACAATAGGAAACACCATATATTTT,CASSEGTIGNTIYF
TRBD1,NA,TRBJ1-4,TRBV19,TGTGCCAGTTCCGGACAGGCTAATGAAAAACTGTTTTTT,CASSGQANEKLFF
NA,NA,TRBJ1-2,TRBV10-3,TGTGCCATCAGTGAGGGCGTAGGGTCTTGGTATGGCTACACCTTC,CAISEGVGSWYGYTF
NA,NA,TRBJ1-2,TRBV28,TGTGCCGCTGCGTTGGACTATGGCTACACCTTC,CAAALDYGYTF
NA,NA,TRBJ2-7,TRBV6-1,TGTGCCAGCAGTGAAGGTAGCGGCTCCTACGAGCAGTACTTC,CASSEGSGSYEQYF
TRBD2,NA,TRBJ2-5,TRBV20-1,TGCAGTGCTAGTACTAGCGGCCTTACTCAAGAGACCCAGTACTTC,CSASTSGLTQETQYF
NA,NA,TRBJ2-7,TRBV7-2,TGTGCCAGCAGCTCCGGCCCCTCCTACGAGCAGTACTTC,CASSSGPSYEQYF
NA,once,TRBJ1-5,TRBV2,TGTGCCAGCAGTGAAACGGGCAGCAATCAGCCCCAGCATTTT,CASSETGSNQPQHF
NA,NA,TRBJ2-7,TRBV12-2,TGTGCAAGTCGCTTAGACAGGTCGTCCTACGAGCAGTACTTC,CASRLDRSSYEQYF
NA,NA,TRBJ2-1,TRBV25-1,TGTGCCAGCAGTAGCCAATTAAGTCTACACAATGAGCAGTTCTTC,CASSSQLSLHNEQFF
TRBD1,NA,TRBJ1-6,TRBV7-2,TGTGCCAGCAGCTTAGCCGGTCAGGGGGGGAATTCACCCCTCCACTTT,CASSLAGQGGNSPLHF
NA,few,TRBJ2-7,TRBV5-1,TGCGCCAGCAGCTTGGGACAGGATTCCTACGAGCAGTACTTC,CASSLGQDSYEQYF
TRBD1,NA,TRBJ1-5,TRBV6-5,TGTGCCAGCAGTCTGACAGGGGGCAATCAGCCCCAGCATTTT,CASSLTGGNQPQHF
NA,NA,TRBJ2-3,TRBV30,TGTGCCTGGAGTGCCCGACAGGCCCACCCCTCTTCACCACTGTCCACAGATACGCAGTATTTT,CAWSARQAHPSSPLSTDTQYF
NA,NA,TRBJ2-3,TRBV7-3,TGTGCCAGCAGCTCCAATCAGGGAGATACGCAGTATTTT,CASSSNQGDTQYF
NA,few,TRBJ1-2,TRBV3-1/TRBV3-2,TGTGCCAGCAGCCGTATGTACAGGGAGCCGGGTGGTGGCTACACCTTC,CASSRMYREPGGGYTF
NA,NA,TRBJ1-6,TRBV5-6,TGTGCCAGCAGCACGGACAGTAATTCACCCCTCCACTTT,CASSTDSNSPLHF